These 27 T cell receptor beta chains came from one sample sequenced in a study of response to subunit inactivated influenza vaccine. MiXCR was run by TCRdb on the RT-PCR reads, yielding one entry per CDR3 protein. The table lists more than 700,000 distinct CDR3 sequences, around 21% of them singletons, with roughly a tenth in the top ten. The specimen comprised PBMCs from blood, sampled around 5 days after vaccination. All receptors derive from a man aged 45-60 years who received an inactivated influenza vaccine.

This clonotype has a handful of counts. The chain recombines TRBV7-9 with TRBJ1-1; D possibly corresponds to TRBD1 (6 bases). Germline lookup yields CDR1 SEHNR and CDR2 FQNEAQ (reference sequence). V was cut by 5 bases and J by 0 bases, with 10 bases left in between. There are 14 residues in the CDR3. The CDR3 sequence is CASSPDSMNTEAFF. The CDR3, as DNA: TGTGCCAGCAGCCCGGACAGTATGAACACTGAAGCTTTCTTT.

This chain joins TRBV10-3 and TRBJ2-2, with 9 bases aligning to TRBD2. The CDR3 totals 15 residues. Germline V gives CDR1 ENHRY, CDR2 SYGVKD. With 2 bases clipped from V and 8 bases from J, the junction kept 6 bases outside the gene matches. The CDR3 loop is CAISELGLASGELFF. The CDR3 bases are TGTGCCATCAGTGAGCTGGGACTAGCTTCAGGGGAGCTGTTTTTT.

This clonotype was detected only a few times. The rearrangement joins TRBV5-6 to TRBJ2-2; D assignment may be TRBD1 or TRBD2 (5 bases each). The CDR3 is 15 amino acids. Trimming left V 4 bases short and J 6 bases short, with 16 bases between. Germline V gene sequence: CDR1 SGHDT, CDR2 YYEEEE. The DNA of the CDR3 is TGTGCCAGCAGCCCGGGACCCCGAGGACCCGGGGAGCTGTTTTTT. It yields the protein CASSPGPRGPGELFF.

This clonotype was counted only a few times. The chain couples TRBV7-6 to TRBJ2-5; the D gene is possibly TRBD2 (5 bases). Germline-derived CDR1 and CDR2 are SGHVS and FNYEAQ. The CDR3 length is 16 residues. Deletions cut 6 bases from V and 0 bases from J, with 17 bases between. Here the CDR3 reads CASSPIGGRNQETQYF. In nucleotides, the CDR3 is TGTGCCAGCAGTCCGATAGGAGGACGGAACCAAGAGACCCAGTACTTC.

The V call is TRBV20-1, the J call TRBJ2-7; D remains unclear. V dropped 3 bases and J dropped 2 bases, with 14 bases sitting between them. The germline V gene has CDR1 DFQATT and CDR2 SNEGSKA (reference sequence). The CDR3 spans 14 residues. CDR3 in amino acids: CSASPSGYTYEQYF. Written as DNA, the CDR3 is TGCAGTGCTAGCCCCAGTGGATATACCTACGAGCAGTACTTC.

CDR3 amino acids: CASSSQDANYGYTF. CDR3 nucleotide sequence: TGCGCCAGCAGCTCTCAGGATGCTAACTATGGCTACACCTTC. V is TRBV5-1 and J is TRBJ1-2, with D uncertain. V gave up 3 bases and J gave up 0 bases, with 9 bases separating them. From germline, CDR1 is SGHRS and CDR2 YFSETQ. The CDR3 contains 14 residues.

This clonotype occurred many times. In nucleotides, the CDR3 is TGTGCCAGCAGCTTGGAGTCAGGGGAAACTGAAGCTTTCTTT. Translation: CASSLESGETEAFF. V usage is TRBV5-5 and J usage is TRBJ1-1, with D possibly matching TRBD1 (6 bases). Per germline, CDR1 SGHKS and CDR2 YYEKEE (reference sequence). V shed 0 bases and J shed 5 bases, with 11 bases lying between them. This CDR3 has 14 amino acids.

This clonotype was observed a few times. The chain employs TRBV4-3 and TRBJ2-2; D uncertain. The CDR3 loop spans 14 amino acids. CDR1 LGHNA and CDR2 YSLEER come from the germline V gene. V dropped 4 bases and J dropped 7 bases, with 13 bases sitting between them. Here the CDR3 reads CASSRKRFYGELFF. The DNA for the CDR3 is TGCGCCAGCAGCCGCAAGCGATTCTACGGGGAGCTGTTTTTT.

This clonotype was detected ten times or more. The CDR3 DNA follows: TGCGCCAGCAGCCCATGGACTAGCGGGTACAATGAGCAGTTCTTC. This gives the protein CASSPWTSGYNEQFF. This rearrangement joins TRBV5-1 to TRBJ2-1; TRBD2 matches at 11 bases. Unmatched junction bases numbered 4, after V lost 4 bases and J lost 4 bases. The CDR3 totals 15 residues. Germline loops: CDR1 SGHRS, CDR2 YFSETQ. Full variable domain (remainder filled in from reference TRBV5-1 and TRBJ2-1): KAGVTQTPRYLIKTRGQQVTLSCSPISGHRSVSWYQQTPGQGLQFLFEYFSETQRNKGNFPGRFSGRQFSNSRSEMNVSTLELGDSALYLCASSPWTSGYNEQFFGPGTRLTVL.

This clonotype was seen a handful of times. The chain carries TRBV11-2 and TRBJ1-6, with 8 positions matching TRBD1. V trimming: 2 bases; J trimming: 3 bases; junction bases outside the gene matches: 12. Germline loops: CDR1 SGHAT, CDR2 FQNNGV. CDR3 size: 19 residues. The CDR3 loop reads CASSLNKPRQGNYNSPLHF. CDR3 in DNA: TGTGCCAGCAGCTTAAACAAGCCAAGACAGGGGAACTATAATTCACCCCTCCACTTT.

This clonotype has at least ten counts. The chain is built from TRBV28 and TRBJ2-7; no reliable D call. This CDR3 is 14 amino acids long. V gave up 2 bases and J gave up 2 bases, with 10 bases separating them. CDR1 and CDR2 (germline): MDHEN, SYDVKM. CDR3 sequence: CASSLTAGTYEQYF. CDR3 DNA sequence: TGTGCCAGCAGTTTAACAGCCGGAACCTACGAGCAGTACTTC.

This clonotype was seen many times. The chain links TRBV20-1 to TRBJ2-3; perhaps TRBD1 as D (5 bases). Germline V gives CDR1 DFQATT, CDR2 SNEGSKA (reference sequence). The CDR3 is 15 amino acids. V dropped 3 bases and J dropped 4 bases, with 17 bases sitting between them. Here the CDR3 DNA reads TGCAGTGCTAGTAGGGGTATGCTCACTTCAGATACGCAGTATTTT. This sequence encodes CSASRGMLTSDTQYF.

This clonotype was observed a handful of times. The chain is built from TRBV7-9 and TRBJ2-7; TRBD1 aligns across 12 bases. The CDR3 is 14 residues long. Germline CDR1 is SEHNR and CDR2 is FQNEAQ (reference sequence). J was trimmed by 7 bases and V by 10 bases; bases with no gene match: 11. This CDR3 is CAMGPGQGAREQYF. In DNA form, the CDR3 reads TGTGCCATGGGTCCGGGACAGGGGGCGCGGGAGCAGTACTTC.

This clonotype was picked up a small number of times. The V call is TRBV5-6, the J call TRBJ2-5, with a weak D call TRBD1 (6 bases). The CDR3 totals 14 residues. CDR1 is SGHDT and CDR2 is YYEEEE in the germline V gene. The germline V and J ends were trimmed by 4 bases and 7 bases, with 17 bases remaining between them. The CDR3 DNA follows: TGTGCCAGCAGCGGAACCTCAGGGGAATGGACCCAGTACTTC. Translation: CASSGTSGEWTQYF.

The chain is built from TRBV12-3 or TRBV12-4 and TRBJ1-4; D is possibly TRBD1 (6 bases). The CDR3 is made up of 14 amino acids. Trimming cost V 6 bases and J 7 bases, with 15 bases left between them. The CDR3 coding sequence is TGTGCCAGCAGCAAATTACAGGGAGTTGAAAAACTGTTTTTT. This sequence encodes CASSKLQGVEKLFF.

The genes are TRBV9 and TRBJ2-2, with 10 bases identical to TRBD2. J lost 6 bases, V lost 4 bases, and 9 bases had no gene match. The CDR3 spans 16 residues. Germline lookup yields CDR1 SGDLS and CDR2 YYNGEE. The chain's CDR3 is CASSSTIAGGAGELFF. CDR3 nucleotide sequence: TGTGCCAGCAGCTCAACGATAGCGGGAGGTGCCGGGGAGCTGTTTTTT.

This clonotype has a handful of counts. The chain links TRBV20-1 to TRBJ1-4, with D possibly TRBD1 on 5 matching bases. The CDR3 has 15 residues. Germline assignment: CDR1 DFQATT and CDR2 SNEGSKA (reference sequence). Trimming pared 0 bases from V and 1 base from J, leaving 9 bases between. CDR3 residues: CSARELGQTNEKLFF. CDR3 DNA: TGCAGTGCTAGAGAATTAGGACAAACTAATGAAAAACTGTTTTTT.

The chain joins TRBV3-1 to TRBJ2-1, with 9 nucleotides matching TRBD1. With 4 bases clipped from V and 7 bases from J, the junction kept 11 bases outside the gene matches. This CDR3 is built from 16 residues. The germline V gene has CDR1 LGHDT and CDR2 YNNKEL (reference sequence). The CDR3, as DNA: TGTGCCAGCAGCCCCCACCCCGGACAGGGGTGGAATGAGCAGTTCTTC. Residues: CASSPHPGQGWNEQFF.

Written as DNA, the CDR3 is TGTGCCAGCGCCAAGCTAGCGAGGGAGACAGATACGCAGTATTTT. Its translation: CASAKLARETDTQYF. The gene calls are TRBV7-8 and TRBJ2-3; a possible D gene is TRBD2 (6 bases). The ends were cut back, 8 bases at V and 3 bases at J, with 18 bases in the middle. Germline values: CDR1 SGHVS, CDR2 FQNEAQ. This CDR3 contains 15 residues.

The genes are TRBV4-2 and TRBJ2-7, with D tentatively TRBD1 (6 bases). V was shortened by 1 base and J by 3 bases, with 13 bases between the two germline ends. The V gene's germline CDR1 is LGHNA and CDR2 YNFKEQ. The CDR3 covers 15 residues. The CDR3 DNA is TGTGCCAGCAGCCAAGTTGAGGGACACCTCTACGAGCAGTACTTC. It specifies CASSQVEGHLYEQYF.

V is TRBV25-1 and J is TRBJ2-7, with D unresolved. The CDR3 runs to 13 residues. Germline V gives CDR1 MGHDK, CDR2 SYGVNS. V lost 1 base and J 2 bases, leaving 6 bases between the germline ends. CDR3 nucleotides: TGTGCCAGCAGTGAATCGAGAACCTACGAGCAGTACTTC. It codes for CASSESRTYEQYF.

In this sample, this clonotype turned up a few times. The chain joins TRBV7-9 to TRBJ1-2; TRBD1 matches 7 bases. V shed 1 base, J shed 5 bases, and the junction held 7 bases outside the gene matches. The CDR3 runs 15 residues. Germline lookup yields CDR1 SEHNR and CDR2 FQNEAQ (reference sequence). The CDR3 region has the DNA TGTGCCAGCAGCTTAGATACGGGACAGATTTATGGCTACACCTTC. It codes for CASSLDTGQIYGYTF.

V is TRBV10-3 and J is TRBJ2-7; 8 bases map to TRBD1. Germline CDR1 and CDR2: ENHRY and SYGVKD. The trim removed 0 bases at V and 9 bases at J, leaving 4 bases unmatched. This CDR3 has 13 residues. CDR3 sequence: CAISESGTGGQYF. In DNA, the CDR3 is TGTGCCATCAGTGAGTCCGGGACAGGCGGGCAGTACTTC.

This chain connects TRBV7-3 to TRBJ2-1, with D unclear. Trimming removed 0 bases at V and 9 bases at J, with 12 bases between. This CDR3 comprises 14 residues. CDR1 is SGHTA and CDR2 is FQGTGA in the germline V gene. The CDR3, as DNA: TGTGCCAGCAGCTTAACTCCTAGTGGAACTGAGCAGTTCTTC. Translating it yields CASSLTPSGTEQFF.

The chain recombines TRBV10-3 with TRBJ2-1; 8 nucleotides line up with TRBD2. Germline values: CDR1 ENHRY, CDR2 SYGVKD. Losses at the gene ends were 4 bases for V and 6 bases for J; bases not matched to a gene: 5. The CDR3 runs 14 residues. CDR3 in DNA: TGTGCCATCAGTGTAGCGGGGAAGGGCAATGAGCAGTTCTTC. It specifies CAISVAGKGNEQFF.

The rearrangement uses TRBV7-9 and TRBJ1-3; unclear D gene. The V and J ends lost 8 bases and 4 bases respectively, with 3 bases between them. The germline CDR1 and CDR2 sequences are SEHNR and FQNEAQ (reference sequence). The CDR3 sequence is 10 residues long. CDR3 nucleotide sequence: TGTGCCAGCGGGGGAAACACCATATATTTT. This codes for CASGGNTIYF.

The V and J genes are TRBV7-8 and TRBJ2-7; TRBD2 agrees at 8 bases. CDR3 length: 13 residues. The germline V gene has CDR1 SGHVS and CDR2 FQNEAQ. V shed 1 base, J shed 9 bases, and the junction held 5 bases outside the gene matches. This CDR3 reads CASSLVAGGLQYF. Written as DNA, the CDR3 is TGTGCCAGCAGCTTAGTTGCGGGGGGCCTGCAGTACTTC.